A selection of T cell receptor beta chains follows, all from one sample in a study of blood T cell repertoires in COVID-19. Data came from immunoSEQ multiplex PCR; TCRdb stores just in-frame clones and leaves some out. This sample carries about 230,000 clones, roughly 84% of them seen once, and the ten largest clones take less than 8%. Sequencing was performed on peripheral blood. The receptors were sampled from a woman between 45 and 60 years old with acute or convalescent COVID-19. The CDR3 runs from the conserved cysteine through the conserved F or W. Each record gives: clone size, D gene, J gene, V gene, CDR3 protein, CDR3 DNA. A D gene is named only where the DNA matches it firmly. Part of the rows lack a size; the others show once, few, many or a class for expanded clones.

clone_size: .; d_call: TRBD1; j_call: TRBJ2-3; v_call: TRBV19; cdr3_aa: CASTMGDRGTDTQYF; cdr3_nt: TGTGCCAGTACAATGGGGGACAGGGGTACAGATACGCAGTATTTT
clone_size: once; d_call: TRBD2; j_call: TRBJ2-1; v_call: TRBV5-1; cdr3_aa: CASSIPGLAGGNEQFF; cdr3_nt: TGCGCCAGCAGCATTCCGGGACTAGCGGGGGGGAATGAGCAGTTCTTC
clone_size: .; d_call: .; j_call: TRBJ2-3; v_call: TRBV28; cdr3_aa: CASSDLEAHPGDTQYF; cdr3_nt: TGTGCCAGCAGTGACCTCGAGGCACACCCGGGAGATACGCAGTATTTT
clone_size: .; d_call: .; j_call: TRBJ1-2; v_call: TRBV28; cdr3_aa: CASSLQGSNYGYTF; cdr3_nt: TGTGCCAGCAGCCTCCAGGGGTCTAACTATGGCTACACCTTC
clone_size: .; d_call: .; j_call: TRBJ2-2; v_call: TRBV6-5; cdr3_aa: CASSYSGVNTGELFF; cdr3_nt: TGTGCCAGCAGTTACTCAGGAGTCAACACCGGGGAGCTGTTTTTT
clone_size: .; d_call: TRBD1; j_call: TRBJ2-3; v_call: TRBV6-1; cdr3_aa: CASSEPPGQGVHF; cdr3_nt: TGTGCCAGCAGTGAACCGCCGGGACAGGGGGTCCATTTT
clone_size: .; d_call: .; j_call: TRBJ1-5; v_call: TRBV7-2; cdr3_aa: CASSLGGPGQYYSNQPQHF; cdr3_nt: TGTGCCAGCAGCTTAGGAGGGCCCGGGCAATATTATAGCAATCAGCCCCAGCATTTT
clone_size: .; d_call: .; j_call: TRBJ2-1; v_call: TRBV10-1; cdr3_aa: CATRDRRPYNEQFF; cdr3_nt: TGCGCCACCAGAGACAGGAGACCCTACAATGAGCAGTTCTTC
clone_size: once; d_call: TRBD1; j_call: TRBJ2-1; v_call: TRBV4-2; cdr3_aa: CASSQGTTGDNEQFF; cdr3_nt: TGTGCCAGCAGCCAGGGAACCACAGGGGACAATGAGCAGTTCTTC
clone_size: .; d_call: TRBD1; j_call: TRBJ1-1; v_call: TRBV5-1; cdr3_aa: CASRTGAFHTEAFF; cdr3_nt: TGCGCCAGCAGGACAGGGGCTTTTCACACTGAAGCTTTCTTT
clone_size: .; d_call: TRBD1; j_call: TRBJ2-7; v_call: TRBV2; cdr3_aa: CASSRDRGGQYF; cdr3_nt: TGTGCCAGCAGTAGGGACAGGGGAGGTCAGTACTTC
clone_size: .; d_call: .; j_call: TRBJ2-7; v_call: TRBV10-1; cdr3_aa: CASVLRLRYEQYF; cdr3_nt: TGCGCCAGCGTTTTGAGACTACGATACGAGCAGTACTTC
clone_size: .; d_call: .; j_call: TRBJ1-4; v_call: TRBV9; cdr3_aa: CASSVAGGAGEKLFF; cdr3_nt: TGTGCCAGCAGCGTAGCGGGGGGCGCAGGGGAAAAACTGTTTTTT
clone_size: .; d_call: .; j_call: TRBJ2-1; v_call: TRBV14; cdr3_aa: CASSQMDSSYNEQFF; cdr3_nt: TGTGCCAGCAGCCAAATGGACAGTTCCTACAATGAGCAGTTCTTC
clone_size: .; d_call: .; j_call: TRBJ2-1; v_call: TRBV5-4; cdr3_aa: CASSPYRDNYNEQFF; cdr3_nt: TGTGCCAGCAGCCCGTACCGGGACAACTACAATGAGCAGTTCTTC
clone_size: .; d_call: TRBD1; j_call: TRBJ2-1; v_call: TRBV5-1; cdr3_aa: CASSDQGDSQDEQFF; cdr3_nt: TGCGCCAGCAGCGACCAGGGGGACAGTCAGGATGAGCAGTTCTTC
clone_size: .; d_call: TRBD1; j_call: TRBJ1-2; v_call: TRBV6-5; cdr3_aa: CASSSGTGAGYTF; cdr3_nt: TGTGCCAGCAGTTCCGGGACAGGGGCCGGCTACACCTTC
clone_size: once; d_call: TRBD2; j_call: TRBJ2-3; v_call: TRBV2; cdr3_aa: CASREGLAGEVDTQYF; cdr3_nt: TGTGCCAGCAGGGAAGGACTAGCGGGAGAGGTAGATACGCAGTATTTT
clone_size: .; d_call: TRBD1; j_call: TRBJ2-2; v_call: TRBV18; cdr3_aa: CASSSTGGRDTGELFF; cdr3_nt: TGTGCCAGCTCATCGACAGGGGGGAGAGACACCGGGGAGCTGTTTTTT
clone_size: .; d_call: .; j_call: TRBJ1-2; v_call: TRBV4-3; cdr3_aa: CASSQDPAGSNGYTF; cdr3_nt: TGCGCCAGCAGCCAAGATCCCGCAGGGTCTAATGGCTACACCTTC
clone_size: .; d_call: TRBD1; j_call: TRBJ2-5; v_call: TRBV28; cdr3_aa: CASSYGQGGETQYF; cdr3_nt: TGTGCCAGCAGTTACGGACAGGGCGGGGAGACCCAGTACTTC
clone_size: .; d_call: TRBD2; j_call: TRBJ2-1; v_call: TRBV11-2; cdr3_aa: CASSGSGGSSYNEQFF; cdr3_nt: TGTGCCAGCAGCGGTAGCGGGGGTAGCTCCTACAATGAGCAGTTCTTC
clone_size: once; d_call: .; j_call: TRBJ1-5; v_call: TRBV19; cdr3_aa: CASNPDTFGGNQPQHF; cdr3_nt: TGTGCCAGTAATCCGGACACTTTTGGGGGCAATCAGCCCCAGCATTTT
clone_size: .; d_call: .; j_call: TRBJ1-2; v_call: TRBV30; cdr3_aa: CACLRPYGYTF; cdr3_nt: TGTGCCTGCCTGCGCCCCTATGGCTACACCTTC
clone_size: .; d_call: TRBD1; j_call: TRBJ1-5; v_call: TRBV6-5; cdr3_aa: CASSRDRGSQPQHF; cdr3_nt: TGTGCCAGCAGCAGGGACAGGGGGTCTCAGCCCCAGCATTTT
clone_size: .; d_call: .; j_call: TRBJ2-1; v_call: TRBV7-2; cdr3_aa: CASSLTYNEQFF; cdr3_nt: TGTGCCAGCAGCTTAACTTACAATGAGCAGTTCTTC
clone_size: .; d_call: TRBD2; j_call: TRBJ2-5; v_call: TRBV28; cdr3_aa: CASSPSLAGGPETQYF; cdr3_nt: TGTGCCAGCAGTCCGTCCCTAGCGGGAGGGCCGGAGACCCAGTACTTC
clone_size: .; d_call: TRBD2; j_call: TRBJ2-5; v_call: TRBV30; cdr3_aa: CAWSSGGLKETQYF; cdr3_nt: TGTGCCTGGAGCTCGGGGGGACTAAAAGAGACCCAGTACTTC
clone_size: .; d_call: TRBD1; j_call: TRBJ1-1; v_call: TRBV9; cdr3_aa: CASSPTGVAEAFF; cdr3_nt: TGTGCCAGCAGCCCGACAGGGGTCGCTGAAGCTTTCTTT
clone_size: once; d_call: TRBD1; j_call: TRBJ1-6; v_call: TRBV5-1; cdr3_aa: CASSWDSTGGSPLHF; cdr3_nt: TGCGCCAGCAGCTGGGACAGTACCGGGGGATCACCCCTCCACTTT
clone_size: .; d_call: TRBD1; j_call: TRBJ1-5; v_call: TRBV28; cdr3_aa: CASKNQGAGNQPQHF; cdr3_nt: TGTGCCAGCAAAAATCAGGGGGCCGGCAATCAGCCCCAGCATTTT
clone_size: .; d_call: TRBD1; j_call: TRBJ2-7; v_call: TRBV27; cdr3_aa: CASSHDRVYEQYF; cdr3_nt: TGTGCCAGCAGTCATGACAGGGTCTACGAGCAGTACTTC
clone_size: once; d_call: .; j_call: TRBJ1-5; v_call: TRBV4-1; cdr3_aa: CASSLQGSNQPQHF; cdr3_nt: TGCGCCAGCAGCCTACAGGGTAGCAATCAGCCCCAGCATTTT
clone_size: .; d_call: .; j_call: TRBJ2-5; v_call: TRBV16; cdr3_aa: CASSHPGQETQYF; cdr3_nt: TGTGCCAGCAGCCATCCAGGGCAAGAGACCCAGTACTTC
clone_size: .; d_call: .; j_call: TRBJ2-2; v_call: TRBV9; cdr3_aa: CASSGRGGDTGELFF; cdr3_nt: TGTGCCAGCAGCGGTCGAGGGGGGGACACCGGGGAGCTGTTTTTT
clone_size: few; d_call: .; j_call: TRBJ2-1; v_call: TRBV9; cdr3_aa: CACPGDTSYNEQFF; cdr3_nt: TGTGCCTGCCCCGGGGATACCTCCTACAATGAGCAGTTCTTC